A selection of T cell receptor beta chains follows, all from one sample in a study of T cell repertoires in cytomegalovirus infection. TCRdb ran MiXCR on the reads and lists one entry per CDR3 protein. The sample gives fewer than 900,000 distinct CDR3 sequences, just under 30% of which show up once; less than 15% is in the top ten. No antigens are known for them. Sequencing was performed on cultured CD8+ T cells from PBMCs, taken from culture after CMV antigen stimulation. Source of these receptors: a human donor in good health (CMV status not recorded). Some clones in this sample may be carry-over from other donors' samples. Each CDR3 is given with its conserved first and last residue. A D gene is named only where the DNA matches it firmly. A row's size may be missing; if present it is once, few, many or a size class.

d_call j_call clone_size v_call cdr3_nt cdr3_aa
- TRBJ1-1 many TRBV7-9 TGTGCCAGCAGCACCTCGCCGGGAGGGGACACTGAAGCTTTCTTT CASSTSPGGDTEAFF
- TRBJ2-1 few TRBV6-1 TGTGCCAGCAGTGAACCCTCGGGACGGATGTACAATGAGCAGTTCTTC CASSEPSGRMYNEQFF
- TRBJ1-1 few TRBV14 TGTGCCAGCAGCCAAGATATCACACGGCCTATGAACACTGAAGCTTTCTTT CASSQDITRPMNTEAFF
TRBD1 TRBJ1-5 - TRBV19 TGTGCCAGTAACCACCGGGACAAGGGGGCCGCCCAGCATTTT CASNHRDKGAAQHF
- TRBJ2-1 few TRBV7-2 TGTGCCAGCAGCCCCTCGGTGGATGAGCAGTTCTTC CASSPSVDEQFF
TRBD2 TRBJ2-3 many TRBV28 TGTGCCAGCAGTCCCCTAGGAGGGGCGGGGGGCCTGAATACGCAGTATTTT CASSPLGGAGGLNTQYF
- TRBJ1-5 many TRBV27 TGTGCCAGCAGTATCGGACGAGATCAGCCCCAGCATTTT CASSIGRDQPQHF
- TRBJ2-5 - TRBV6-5 TGTGCCAGCAGTTACATAAGGGGTTCAGAGACCCAGTACTTC CASSYIRGSETQYF
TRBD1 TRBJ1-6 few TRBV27 TGTGCCAGCAGTTTAGGAGGGACAGGGGGATCACCCCTCCACTTT CASSLGGTGGSPLHF
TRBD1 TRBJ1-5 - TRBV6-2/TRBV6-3 TGTGCCAGCAGTTACGGGACAGGCGTTCAGCCCCAGCATTTT CASSYGTGVQPQHF
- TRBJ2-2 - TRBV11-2 TGTGCCAGCAGCTTTTGTGCAGCCCGCGGTGGCACCGGGGAGCTGTTTTTT CASSFCAARGGTGELFF
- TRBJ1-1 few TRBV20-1 TGCAGTGCTGGGGGGATCATTGAAGCTTTCTTT CSAGGIIEAFF
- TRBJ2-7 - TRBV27 TGTGCCAGCAGCCATGGGGGAGATCCTCTTGCCTACGAGCAGTACTTC CASSHGGDPLAYEQYF
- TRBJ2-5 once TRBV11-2 TGTGCCAGCAGCTTAGGGACTTTCTCGGGGGAGACCCAGTACTTC CASSLGTFSGETQYF
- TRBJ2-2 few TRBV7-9 TGTGCCAGCAGCCCCCCTTGGGGGACCGGGGAGCTGTTTTTT CASSPPWGTGELFF
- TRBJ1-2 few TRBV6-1 TGTGCCAGCAGTGAAGGGGCCGACAGGACGCCGAGCGGCTACACCTTC CASSEGADRTPSGYTF
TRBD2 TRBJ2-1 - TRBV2 TGTGCCGGACGAGGGACTAGCGGGGGCAATGAGCAGTTCTTC CAGRGTSGGNEQFF
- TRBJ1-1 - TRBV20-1 TGCAGTGCTCGTCATTACACTGAAGCTTTCTTT CSARHYTEAFF
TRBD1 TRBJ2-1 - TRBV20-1 TGCAGTGCTAGAGTACAGGGGGAGCAGTTCTTC CSARVQGEQFF
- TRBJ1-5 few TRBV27 TGTGCCAGCAGTTTAAGTAACGGGGTCAATCAGCCCCAGCATTTT CASSLSNGVNQPQHF
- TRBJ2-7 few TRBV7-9 TGTGCCAGCAGTAGCCGGGACACTGGCGAGCAGTACTTC CASSSRDTGEQYF
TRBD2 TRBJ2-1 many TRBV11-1 TGTGCCAGCAGCTTAATTAGCGGGGGGAACAATGAGCAGTTCTTC CASSLISGGNNEQFF
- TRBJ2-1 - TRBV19 TGTGCCAGTAGTATAGTAGACTCTCGGCTGCAGTTCTTC CASSIVDSRLQFF
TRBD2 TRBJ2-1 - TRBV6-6 TGTGCCAGCAGTTACCCGGGGGGGTTCAATGAGCAGTTCTTC CASSYPGGFNEQFF
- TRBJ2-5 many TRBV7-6 TGTGCCAGCAGCCGGCAAGAGACCCAGTACTTC CASSRQETQYF
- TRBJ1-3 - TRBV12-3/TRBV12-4 TGTGCCAGCAGTTTAGGAGTTGGAAACACCATATATTTT CASSLGVGNTIYF
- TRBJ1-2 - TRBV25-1 TGTGCCAGCAGTGAAATCCTCCGGGAGGAGTCTGGCTACACCTTC CASSEILREESGYTF
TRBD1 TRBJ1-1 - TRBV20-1 TGCAGTGCTCGTCGGGGACAGGGCCCAGAAGCTTTCTTT CSARRGQGPEAFF
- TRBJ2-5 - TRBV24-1 TGTGCCACCAGTGATTTGGCGGGTGAATTAAGGGAGACCCAGTACTTC CATSDLAGELRETQYF
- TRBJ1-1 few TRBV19 TGTGCCAGTAGTAACAGTATGAACACTGAAGCTTTCTTT CASSNSMNTEAFF
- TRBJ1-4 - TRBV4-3 TGCGCCAGCAGATCCGGACGGGATCGAAAGGAAAAACTGTTTTTT CASRSGRDRKEKLFF
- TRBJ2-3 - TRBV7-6 TGTGCCAGCAGCTTAGGGAAGAGACTCACAGATACGCAGTATTTT CASSLGKRLTDTQYF
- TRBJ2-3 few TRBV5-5 TGTGCCAGCAGCTTGGGAACCCCGGCGCAGTATTTT CASSLGTPAQYF
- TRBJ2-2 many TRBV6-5 TGTGCCAGCGGTTTGAGAGCCGGGGAGCTGTTTTTT CASGLRAGELFF
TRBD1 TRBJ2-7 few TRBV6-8 TGTGCCAGCAGTTACGGGGACAGCGTCCAGTCCGCCTACGAGCAGTACTTC CASSYGDSVQSAYEQYF
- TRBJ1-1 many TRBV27 TGTGCCAGCAGTCCCCGGGGGATCATCACAGATCACACTGAAGCTTTCTTT CASSPRGIITDHTEAFF
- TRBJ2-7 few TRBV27 TGTGCCAGCAGTTTGTCGCGACAGTCAAACTACGAGCAGTACTTC CASSLSRQSNYEQYF
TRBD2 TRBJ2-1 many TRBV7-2 TGTGCCAGCAGCTTAGCTCGCCCGAGCGGGGGGGCATACAATGAGCAGTTCTTC CASSLARPSGGAYNEQFF
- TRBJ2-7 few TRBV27 TGTGCCAGCAGCCCTGAGGCGGAAGCCTACGAGCAGTACTTC CASSPEAEAYEQYF
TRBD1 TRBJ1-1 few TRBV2 TGTGCCAGCAGTGATCCCGACAGGGCGAACACTGAAGCTTTCTTT CASSDPDRANTEAFF
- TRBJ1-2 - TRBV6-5 TGTGCCAGCAGTTTGGCCCGGGCTGCGGGCGGCTACACCTTC CASSLARAAGGYTF
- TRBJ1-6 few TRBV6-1 TGTGCCAGCAGCTTCAGGGGAATTTATTCACCCCTCCACTTT CASSFRGIYSPLHF
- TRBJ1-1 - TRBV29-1 TGCAGCGTTGAAGGGGGGCGCGGTTCTCCTGAAGCTTTCTTT CSVEGGRGSPEAFF
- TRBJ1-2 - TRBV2 TGTGCCAGCAGTCGCACAGGGAGGGGCTACACCTTC CASSRTGRGYTF
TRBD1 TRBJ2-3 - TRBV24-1 TGTGCCACCAGTAGGGTGACAGGGGTAATAGATACGCAGTATTTT CATSRVTGVIDTQYF
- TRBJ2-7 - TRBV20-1 TGCAGTGCTAGCCCCGTCCCTCTATACTACGAGCAGTACTTC CSASPVPLYYEQYF
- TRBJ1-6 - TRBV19 TGTGCCAGTAGTATTCCGGGGACTAATTTGCCCCTCCACTTT CASSIPGTNLPLHF
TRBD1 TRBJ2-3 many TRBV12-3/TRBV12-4 TGTGCCAGCAGTTGGACAGGGGTCACAGATACGCAGTATTTT CASSWTGVTDTQYF
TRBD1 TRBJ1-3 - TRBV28 TGTGCCAGCAGCCACCCGTACGGACAGGGGCAGACTGGAAACACCATATATTTT CASSHPYGQGQTGNTIYF
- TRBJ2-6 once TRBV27 TGTGCCACTACGGCAGGGAATGGGGCCAACGTCCTGACTTTC CATTAGNGANVLTF
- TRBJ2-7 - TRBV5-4 TGTGCCAGCAGCTTGGCCCCAGGAACCTACGAGCAGTACTTC CASSLAPGTYEQYF
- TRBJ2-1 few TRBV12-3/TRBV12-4 TGTGCCAGCAGTGGCAACGGACACAATGAGCAGTTCTTC CASSGNGHNEQFF